One sample yielded the 7 T cell receptor beta chains listed below, sequenced in a study of identical twins. Each CDR3 protein gets one entry after TCRdb re-called the 5' RACE reads with MiXCR. Of about 200,000 distinct CDR3 sequences in the sample, about 7.5% were seen once. The data also belong to a second study, concerning yellow fever vaccine responses in identical twins.

Input material: memory (CD45RO+) T cells sorted from blood. These receptors all stem from a woman between 18 and 30 years old in good health.

V usage is TRBV5-1 and J usage is TRBJ2-3, with D possibly being TRBD2 (5 bases). CDR1 and CDR2 from the germline V gene are SGHRS and YFSETQ. Trimming shortened V by 0 bases and J by 2 bases, and 19 bases separated the two germline ends. This CDR3 has 18 amino acids. As DNA, the CDR3 is TGCGCCAGCAGCTTGGCCCGGGGTACACTTAATTACACAGATACGCAGTATTTT. Translating it yields CASSLARGTLNYTDTQYF.

The CDR3 protein is CASSDLNGGPGTGELFF. DNA of the CDR3: TGTGCCAGCAGCGACCTTAATGGGGGGCCTGGAACCGGGGAGCTGTTTTTT. This sequence joins TRBV4-2 and TRBJ2-2; the D gene could be TRBD1 or TRBD2 (6 bases each). Germline CDR1 LGHNA, CDR2 YNFKEQ. Trimming shortened V by 5 bases and J by 5 bases, and 21 bases separated the two germline ends. The CDR3 consists of 17 residues.

The chain joins TRBV7-2 to TRBJ2-7, with 7 bases lining up with TRBD2. From germline, CDR1 is SGHTA and CDR2 FQGNSA. The CDR3 spans 14 residues. V was pared by 5 bases and J by 7 bases, with 11 bases of the junction left unmatched. The CDR3 loop reads CASSPHGGDWEQYF. CDR3 sequence (DNA): TGTGCCAGCAGCCCACATGGGGGGGATTGGGAGCAGTACTTC. Full variable domain (rest looked up from reference TRBV7-2 and TRBJ2-7): GAGVSQSPSNKVTEKGKDVELRCDPISGHTALYWYRQSLGQGLEFLIYFQGNSAPDKSGLPSDRFSAERTGGSVSTLTIQRTQQEDSAVYLCASSPHGGDWEQYFGPGTRLTVT.

The V and J genes are TRBV29-1 and TRBJ1-2, with 11 bases aligning to TRBD1. Germline CDR1 is SQVTM and CDR2 is ANQGSEA. This CDR3 region has 14 residues. V trimming: 6 bases; J trimming: 4 bases; junction bases outside the gene matches: 7. Here the CDR3 reads CSVRTGGAGYGYTF. In nucleotides, the CDR3 is TGCAGCGTCCGGACAGGGGGCGCAGGCTATGGCTACACCTTC.

The chain links TRBV2 to TRBJ2-2; TRBD2 aligns across 7 bases. V was pared by 6 bases and J by 5 bases, with 18 bases of the junction left unmatched. Germline CDR1 is SNHLY and CDR2 is FYNNEI. The CDR3 length is 18 residues. The CDR3 sequence is CASRKTPVRPGGTGELFF. CDR3 nucleotide sequence: TGTGCCAGCAGGAAGACCCCGGTGCGTCCCGGGGGGACCGGGGAGCTGTTTTTT.

The rearrangement joins TRBV20-1 to TRBJ2-7; TRBD1 matches at 9 bases. This CDR3 is built from 13 residues. The V segment lost 3 bases and the J segment 4 bases; nucleotides outside the gene matches: 4. Germline V CDR1 and CDR2: DFQATT, SNEGSKA (reference sequence). This chain's CDR3 is CSARGDRVYEQYF. The CDR3, as DNA: TGCAGTGCTAGGGGGGACAGGGTGTACGAGCAGTACTTC.

This chain connects TRBV2 to TRBJ2-4; TRBD2 might be the D (6 bases). The CDR3 is 15 residues long. Germline V gives CDR1 SNHLY, CDR2 FYNNEI. Trimming took off 4 bases at V and 0 bases at J, with 10 bases between the two ends. The CDR3: CASSGRELAKNIQYF. CDR3 sequence (DNA): TGTGCCAGCAGTGGGAGGGAACTAGCCAAAAACATTCAGTACTTC.